This T cell receptor (beta chain) was documented in a study of blood T cells in healthy people across ages. Overall study findings and caveats: Researchers said unsorted PBMCs prevented a conclusive naive versus antigen-experienced comparison.

Germline CDR1 is LGHDT and CDR2 is YNNKEL (reference sequence). This CDR3 has 14 amino acids. V dropped 5 bases and J dropped 10; count of bases not matched to a gene: 6. This clonotype has ten or more counts. What it binds is not known. The donors, all healthy, were Caucasians living in Russia, aged about 6 to 95. Sample-barcoded 5' priming and a J-beta primer mix drove a second PCR of about 6 to 12 cycles. TCRdb ran MiXCR on the 5' RACE reads and lists one entry per CDR3 protein. The sample shows about 930,000 distinct CDR3 sequences, about 27% of them seen only once. This sample also appeared in a second study, on T cells of mothers and their children.

The receptor's source is a woman aged 40 to 50 in good health. This sequence joins TRBV3-1 and TRBJ2-1; TRBD2 matches 12 bases. The sequenced sample was blood. CDR3 in DNA: TGTGCCAGCAGCTCTAGCGGGGGGGCCCAAGAGCAGTTCTTC. Encoded protein: CASSSSGGAQEQFF.